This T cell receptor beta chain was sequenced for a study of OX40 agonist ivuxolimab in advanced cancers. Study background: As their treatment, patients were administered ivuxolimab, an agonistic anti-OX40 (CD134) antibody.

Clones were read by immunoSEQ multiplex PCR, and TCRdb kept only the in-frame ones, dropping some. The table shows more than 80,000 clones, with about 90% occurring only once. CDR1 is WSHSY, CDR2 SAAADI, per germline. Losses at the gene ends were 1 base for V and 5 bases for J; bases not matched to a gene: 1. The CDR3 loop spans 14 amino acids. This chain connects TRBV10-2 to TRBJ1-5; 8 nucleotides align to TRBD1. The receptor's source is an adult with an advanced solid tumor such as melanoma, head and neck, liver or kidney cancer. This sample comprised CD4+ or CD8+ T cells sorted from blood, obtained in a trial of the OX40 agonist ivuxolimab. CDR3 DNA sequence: TGCGCCAGCAGTGAGTTGACAGGGGATCAGCCCCAGCATTTT. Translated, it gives CASSELTGDQPQHF.